This entry features one TCR beta chain sequence. This clone was seen a handful of times. Its antigen is not yet known. Base qualities are missing; no much larger clone stands one base away. The CDR1 and CDR2 encoded by the germline V gene are SNHLY and FYNNEI. The cysteine opens and the phenylalanine closes a CDR3 of 13 amino acids. Only CDR3 DNA remains: 39 bases, in frame from the first base. V is reduced by 4 bases and J by 0 bases, leaving a spacing of 7 bases between them. Library generation was performed with the immunoSEQ multiplex PCR assay. RNA was extracted from all samples and reverse transcribed into cDNA, which served as template for TCR sequencing. First-strand cDNA was synthesized with SuperScript III using a 2:1 mix of oligo-dT and random hexamers. A synthetic immune receptor repertoire was used to measure amplification bias, and any remaining bias was corrected computationally. On the study's bioinformatics: Raw reads were preprocessed to remove errors, and CDR3 was defined according to IMGT conventions as the region from the conserved cysteine to phenylalanine. Clonality was computed as 1 minus the Shannon entropy, with the entropy normalized by log2 of the number of productive unique TCRs. Whether each scalp clone was CD4 or CD8 was inferred by checking scalp TCRbeta sequences against the CD4 and CD8 repertoires from sorted blood. The immuneACCESS repertoire file appears here via TCRdb, limited to in-frame rearrangements. These files lack a portion of the clones; in checked studies, under half of the deficit traces to unresolved V genes, and the cause of the others is not known. V, J and clone size were drawn from that table, and D and trimming were deduced from the DNA. The sample yields 150,000 to 200,000 clones; almost 65% were counted once. The ten largest clones take up about 1.7% of the sample.

Interpreted using the paper, the time point label stands for: baseline before oral tofacitinib. Lesional scalp punch biopsies and peripheral blood were obtained from alopecia areata patients. PBMCs were isolated by density centrifugation and stained for CD3, CD4 and CD8, after which CD4+ and CD8+ T cells were sorted on a FACSAria. This sample stems from a study of CD8+ T cells in alopecia areata (dated by TCRdb to between 2017 and 2018). Describing the broader study: Treated patients were enrolled in an open-label pilot trial of oral tofacitinib, 5 to 10 mg twice daily, for moderate-to-severe alopecia areata. Patients received tofacitinib for 6 to 18 months and were then followed off drug for 6 months to check for delayed response and recurrence. In both human patients and the C3H/HeJ mouse model, the study applied high-throughput TCRbeta sequencing to look at T cell clonal expansion in alopecia areata. Human TCRbeta sequencing covered scalp tissue and sorted CD4+ and CD8+ peripheral blood T cells from patchy and totalis/universalis alopecia areata patients and healthy controls. Tofacitinib-treated patients had biopsies at baseline and at 4 and 24 weeks of treatment, with a later scalp biopsy in several patients. Scalp clonality was compared among normal scalp (n=4), patchy alopecia areata scalp (n=8), and alopecia totalis/universalis scalp (n=8). The RNA source kit depended on sample type: the PAXgene miRNA kit for fixed scalp, the miRNeasy kit for PBMCs, and the RNeasy kit for mouse skin. TCRbeta CDR3 regions were amplified by immunoSEQ multiplex PCR with 35 Vbeta forward and 13 Jbeta reverse primers. Results and caveats for the whole study, not just this receptor: Scalp TCR repertoire analysis is complicated because resident alphabeta T cells in normal human skin are also sequenced, whereas mouse skin is dominated by gammadelta T cells. Shared TCR sequences between patients were less evident than in mice, which may be partly attributable to HLA diversity in the patient population. Lesional scalp, especially in alopecia totalis/universalis, showed higher clonality and more expanded CD8+ clones than normal scalp, suggesting antigenic drive.

Here the sequenced sample was CD4+ T cells sorted from blood, taken at week 0. Recombination connected TRBV2 to TRBJ2-7; the D gene cannot be resolved reliably. The clonotype originates from a human donor with alopecia areata. The nucleotides read TGTGCCAGCAGTGGGCAGAACTCCTACGAGCAGTACTTC. It codes for CASSGQNSYEQYF.